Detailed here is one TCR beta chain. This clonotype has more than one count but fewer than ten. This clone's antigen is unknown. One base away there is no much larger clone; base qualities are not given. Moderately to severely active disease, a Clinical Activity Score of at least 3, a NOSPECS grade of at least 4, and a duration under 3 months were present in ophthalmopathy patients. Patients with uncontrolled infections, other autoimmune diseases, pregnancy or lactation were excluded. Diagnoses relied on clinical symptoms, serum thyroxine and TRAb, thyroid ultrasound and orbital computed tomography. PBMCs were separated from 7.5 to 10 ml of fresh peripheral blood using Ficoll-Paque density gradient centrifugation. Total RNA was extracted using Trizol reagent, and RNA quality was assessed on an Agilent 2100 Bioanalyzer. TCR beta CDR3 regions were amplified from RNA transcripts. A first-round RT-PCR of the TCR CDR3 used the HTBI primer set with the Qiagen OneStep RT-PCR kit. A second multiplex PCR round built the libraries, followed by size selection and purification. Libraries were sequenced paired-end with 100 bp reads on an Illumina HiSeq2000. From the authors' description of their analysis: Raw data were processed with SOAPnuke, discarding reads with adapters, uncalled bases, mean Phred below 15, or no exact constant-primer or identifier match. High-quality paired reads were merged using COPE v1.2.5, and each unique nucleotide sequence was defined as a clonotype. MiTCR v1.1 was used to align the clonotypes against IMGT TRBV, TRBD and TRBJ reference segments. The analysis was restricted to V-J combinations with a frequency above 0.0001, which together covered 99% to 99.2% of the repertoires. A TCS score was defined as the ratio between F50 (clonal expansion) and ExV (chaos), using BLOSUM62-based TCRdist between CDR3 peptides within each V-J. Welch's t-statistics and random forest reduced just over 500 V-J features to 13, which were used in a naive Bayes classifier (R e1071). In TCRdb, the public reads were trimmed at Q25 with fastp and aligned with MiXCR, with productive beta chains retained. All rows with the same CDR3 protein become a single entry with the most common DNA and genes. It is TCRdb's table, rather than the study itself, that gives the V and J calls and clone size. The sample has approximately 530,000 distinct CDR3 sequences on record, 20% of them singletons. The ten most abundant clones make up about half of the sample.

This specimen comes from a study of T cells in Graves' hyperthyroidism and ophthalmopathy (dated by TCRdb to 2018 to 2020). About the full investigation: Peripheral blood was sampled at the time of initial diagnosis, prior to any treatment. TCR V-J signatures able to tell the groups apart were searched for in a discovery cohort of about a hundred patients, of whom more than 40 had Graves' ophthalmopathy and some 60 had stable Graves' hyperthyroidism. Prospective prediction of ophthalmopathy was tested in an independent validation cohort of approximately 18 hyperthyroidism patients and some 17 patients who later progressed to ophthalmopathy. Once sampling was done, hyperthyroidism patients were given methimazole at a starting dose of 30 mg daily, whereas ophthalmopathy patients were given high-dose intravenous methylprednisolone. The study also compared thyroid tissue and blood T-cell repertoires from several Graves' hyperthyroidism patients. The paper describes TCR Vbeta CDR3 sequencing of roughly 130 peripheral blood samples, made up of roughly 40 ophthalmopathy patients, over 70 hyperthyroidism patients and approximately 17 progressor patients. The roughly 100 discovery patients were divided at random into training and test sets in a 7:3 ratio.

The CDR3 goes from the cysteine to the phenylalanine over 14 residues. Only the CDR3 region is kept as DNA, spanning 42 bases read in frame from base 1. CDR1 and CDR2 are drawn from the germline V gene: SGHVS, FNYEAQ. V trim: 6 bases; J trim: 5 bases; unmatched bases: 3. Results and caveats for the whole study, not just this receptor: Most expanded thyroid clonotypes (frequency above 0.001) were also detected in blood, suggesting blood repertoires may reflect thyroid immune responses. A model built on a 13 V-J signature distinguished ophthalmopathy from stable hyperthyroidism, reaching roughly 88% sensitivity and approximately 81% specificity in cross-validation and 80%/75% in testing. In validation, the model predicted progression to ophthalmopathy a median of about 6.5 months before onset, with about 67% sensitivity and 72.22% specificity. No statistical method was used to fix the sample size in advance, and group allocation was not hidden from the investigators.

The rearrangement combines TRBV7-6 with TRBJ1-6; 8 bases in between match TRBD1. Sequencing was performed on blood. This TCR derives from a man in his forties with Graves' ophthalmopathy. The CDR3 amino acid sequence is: CASRLDRDNSPLHF. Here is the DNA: TGTGCCAGCAGACTGGACAGGGATAATTCACCCCTCCACTTT.